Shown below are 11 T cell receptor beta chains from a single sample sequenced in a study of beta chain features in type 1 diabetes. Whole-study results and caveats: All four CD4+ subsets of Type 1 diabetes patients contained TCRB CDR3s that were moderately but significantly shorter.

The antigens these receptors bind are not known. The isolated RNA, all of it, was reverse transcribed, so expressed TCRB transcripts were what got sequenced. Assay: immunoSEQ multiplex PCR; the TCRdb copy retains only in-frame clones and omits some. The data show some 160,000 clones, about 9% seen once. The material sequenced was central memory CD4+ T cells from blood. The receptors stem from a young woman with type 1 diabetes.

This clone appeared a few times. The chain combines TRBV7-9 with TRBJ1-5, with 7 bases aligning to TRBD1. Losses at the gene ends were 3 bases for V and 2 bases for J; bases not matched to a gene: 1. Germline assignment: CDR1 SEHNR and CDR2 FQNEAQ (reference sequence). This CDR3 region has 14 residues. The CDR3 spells CASSFGTGNQPQHF. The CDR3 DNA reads TGTGCCAGCAGCTTCGGGACAGGCAATCAGCCCCAGCATTTT.

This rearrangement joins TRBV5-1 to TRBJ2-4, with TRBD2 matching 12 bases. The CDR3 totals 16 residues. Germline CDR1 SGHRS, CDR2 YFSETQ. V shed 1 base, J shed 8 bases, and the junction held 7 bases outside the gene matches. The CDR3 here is CASSLRASGREDIQYF. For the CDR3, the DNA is TGCGCCAGCAGCTTGAGGGCTAGCGGGAGGGAGGACATTCAGTACTTC.

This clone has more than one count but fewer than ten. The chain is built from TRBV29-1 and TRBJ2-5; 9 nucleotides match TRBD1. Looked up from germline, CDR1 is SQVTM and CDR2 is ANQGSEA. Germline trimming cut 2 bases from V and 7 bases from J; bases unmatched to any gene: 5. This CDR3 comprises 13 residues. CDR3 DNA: TGCAGCGTTGAAACAGGGGGCGCGGGGACCCAGTACTTC. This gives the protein CSVETGGAGTQYF.

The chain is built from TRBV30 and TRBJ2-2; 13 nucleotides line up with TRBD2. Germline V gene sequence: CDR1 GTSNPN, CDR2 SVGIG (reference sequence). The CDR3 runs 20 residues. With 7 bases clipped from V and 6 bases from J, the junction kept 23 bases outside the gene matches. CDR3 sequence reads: CASRSRTAWTSGSHSGELFF. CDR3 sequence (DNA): TGTGCCTCGCGGAGCCGGACCGCTTGGACTAGCGGGAGCCATTCCGGGGAGCTGTTTTTT.

DNA for the CDR3: TGTGCCAGCTCAGCGACAGGTGGGAATGAAAAACTGTTTTTT. It yields the protein CASSATGGNEKLFF. The gene calls are TRBV18 and TRBJ1-4; D is perhaps TRBD1 (6 bases). V lost 5 bases and J 5 bases, leaving 12 bases between the germline ends. CDR3 length equals 14 residues. CDR1 and CDR2 from the germline V gene are KGHSH and LQKENI.

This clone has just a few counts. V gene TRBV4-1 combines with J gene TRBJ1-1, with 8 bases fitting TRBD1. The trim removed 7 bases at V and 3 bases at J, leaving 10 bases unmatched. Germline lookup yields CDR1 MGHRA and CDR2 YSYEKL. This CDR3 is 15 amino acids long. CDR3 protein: CASNIQDRADTEAFF. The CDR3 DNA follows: TGCGCCAGCAATATACAGGACAGGGCTGACACTGAAGCTTTCTTT.

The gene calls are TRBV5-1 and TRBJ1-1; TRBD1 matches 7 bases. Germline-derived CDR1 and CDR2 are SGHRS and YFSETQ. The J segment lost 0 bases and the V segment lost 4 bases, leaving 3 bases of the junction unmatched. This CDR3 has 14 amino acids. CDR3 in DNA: TGCGCCAGCAGCATGACAGGGATGAACACTGAAGCTTTCTTT. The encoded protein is CASSMTGMNTEAFF.

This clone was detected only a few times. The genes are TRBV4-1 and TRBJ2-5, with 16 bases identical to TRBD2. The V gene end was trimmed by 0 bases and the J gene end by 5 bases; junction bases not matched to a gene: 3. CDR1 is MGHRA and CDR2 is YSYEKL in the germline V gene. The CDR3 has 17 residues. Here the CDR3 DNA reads TGCGCCAGCAGCCAAGAAATGGGACTAGCGGGAGGGGAGACCCAGTACTTC. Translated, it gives CASSQEMGLAGGETQYF.

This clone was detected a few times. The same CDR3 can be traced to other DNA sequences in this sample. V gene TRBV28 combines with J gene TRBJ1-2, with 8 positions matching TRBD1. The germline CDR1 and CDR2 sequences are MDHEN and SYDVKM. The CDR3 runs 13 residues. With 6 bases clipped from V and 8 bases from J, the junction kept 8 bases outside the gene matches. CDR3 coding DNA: TGTGCCAGCAGCCGTGGACAGGGTGGGGGCTACACCTTC. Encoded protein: CASSRGQGGGYTF.

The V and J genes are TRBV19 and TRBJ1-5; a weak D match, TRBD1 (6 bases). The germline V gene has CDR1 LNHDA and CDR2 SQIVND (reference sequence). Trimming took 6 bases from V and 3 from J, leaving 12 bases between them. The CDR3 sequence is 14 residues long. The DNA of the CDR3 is TGTGCCAGTAGCCTTCGACAGGACAATCAGCCCCAGCATTTT. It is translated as CASSLRQDNQPQHF.

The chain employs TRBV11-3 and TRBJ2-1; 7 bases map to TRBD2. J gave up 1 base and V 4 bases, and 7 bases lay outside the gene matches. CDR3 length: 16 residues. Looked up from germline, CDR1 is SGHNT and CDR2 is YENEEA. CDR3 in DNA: TGTGCCAGCAGCTCCCCGGACGGGAGGTCCTACAATGAGCAGTTCTTC. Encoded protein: CASSSPDGRSYNEQFF. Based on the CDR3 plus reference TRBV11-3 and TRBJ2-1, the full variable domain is EAGVVQSPRYKIIEKKQPVAFWCNPISGHNTLYWYLQNLGQGPELLIRYENEEAVDDSQLPKDRFSAERLKGVDSTLKIQPAELGDSAVYLCASSSPDGRSYNEQFFGPGTRLTVL.